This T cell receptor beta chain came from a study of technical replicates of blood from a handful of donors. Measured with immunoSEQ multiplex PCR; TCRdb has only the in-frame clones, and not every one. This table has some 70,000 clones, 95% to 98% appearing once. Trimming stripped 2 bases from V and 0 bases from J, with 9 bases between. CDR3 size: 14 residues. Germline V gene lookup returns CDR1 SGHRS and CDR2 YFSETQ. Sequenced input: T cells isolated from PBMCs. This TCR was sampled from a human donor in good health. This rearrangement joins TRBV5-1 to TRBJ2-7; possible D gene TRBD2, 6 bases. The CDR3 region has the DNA TGCGCCAGCAGCTTCCTAGCGAACTCCTACGAGCAGTACTTC. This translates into CASSFLANSYEQYF.